The TCR beta chain described here comes from a study of blood T cell repertoires in COVID-19. Study at large: Samples representing acute and convalescent COVID-19 were sourced from the United States, Italy and Spain. PBMCs, B-cell-depleted T cells, or T cells provided the cDNA or gDNA that made up the material.

In germline, CDR1 is LNHDA, CDR2 SQIVND (reference sequence). Trimming at V came to 5 bases and at J to 4 bases, leaving 5 bases not matched to a gene. The CDR3 sequence is 14 residues long. Original methodology: Reference gene primer amplification gave estimated nucleated cell counts. Repertoires were generated with immunoSEQ multiplex PCR, while TCRdb's copy carries only in-frame clones and drops some. That table furnishes V, J and clone size, whereas the DNA furnished D and trimming. The sample holds approximately 100,000 clones; more than 80% are singletons and the top ten take around 32%. This rearrangement joins TRBV19 to TRBJ1-1; TRBD1 matches at 9 bases. This receptor was obtained from a woman of 80 years or more with acute or convalescent COVID-19. Sequencing input: peripheral blood. CDR3 nucleotides: TGTGCCAGTAGTCCTGACAGGGGGGGCACTGAAGCTTTCTTT. It encodes CASSPDRGGTEAFF.